This entry describes one T cell receptor beta chain. In its sample, this clonotype was seen many times. This clone's antigen is unknown. Base qualities are not at hand, and no much larger clone is one base apart. These data belong to a study of molecular identifiers for immune sequencing clone quantification (dated by TCRdb to 2016 to 2019). Some background on the complete study: For a replicate experiment, the RNA from either around 20,000 or 99,000 naive CD8 T cells was divided into five aliquots, and four of those aliquots went on to sequencing. CD8 T cells were used in a methods study to benchmark molecular-identifier clustering-based TCR repertoire sequencing (MIDCIRS) and TCR RNA copy counting.

What the study reported, not specific to this receptor: When barcode sub-clustering was not used, chimeric consensus sequences inflated TCR diversity, with chimeras reaching as high as 47%. A single cell's worth of spiked-in Jurkat TCR RNA was reported detectable even among 750,000 to 1,000,000 naive CD8 T cells. Modeling indicated about 3 TCR RNA copies recovered per cell, compared with about 9.7 by digital PCR, which implies a capture efficiency of 25% to 35%. The naive libraries included spiked-in Jurkat TCR RNA (about ten copies' worth), and this RNA is not part of the donor repertoire. Highly expanded clone sizes could be underestimated if identical TCR molecules share a barcode. Clones above 20 RNA copies held over 97% of molecules in CMV-specific effector cells but under 1% in naive cells.

Naive CD8 T cell libraries were made from about 20,000 to 1,000,000 sorted cells using 10%, 30% or 50% of purified RNA. Naive CD8 T cells, defined as CD8+CD4-CCR7+CD45RA+, were FACS-sorted into RLT Plus buffer on a BD FACSAria II. Detection sensitivity was tested by spiking Jurkat RNA equal to around 11 TCR copies' worth into samples containing about 20,000-1,100,000 naive CD8 T cells. CD8 T cells were enriched with RosetteSep CD8+ T Cell Enrichment Cocktail and Ficoll-Paque, followed by ACK red cell lysis. To prepare the library, PCR was applied. TCRdb names NextSeq 500 as the instrument used. Bulk TCR libraries were made following a previously described method, with the TCR primers given in Table S5. Total RNA was purified with the Qiagen AllPrep DNA/RNA kit. Reads from multiple sequencing runs of the same library were pooled before analysis. The authors' pipeline ran thus. Only reads with exact TCR constant sequence were kept, trimmed to 150 nt, and grouped by their 12-nt molecular barcodes. Within each barcode group, reads were sub-clustered at a 15% Levenshtein threshold, and quality-weighted consensus sequences were built per RNA molecule. Non-functional sequences were excluded, and lower-count sequences lying one edit away from another sequence were also excluded. Based on fitting two negative binomial distributions, any barcode sub-cluster with under 20% of the maximum read count was discarded. TCRdb itself trimmed the public reads at Q25 with fastp, ran MiXCR and retained productive beta chains. Rows with a matching CDR3 protein are joined into one entry that keeps the most common DNA and genes. Here the V and J calls rest on TCRdb's processing, not on the authors' analysis. This sample holds about 500,000 distinct CDR3 sequences; about a quarter were observed only once. The top ten hold around 0.76% of the sample.

Sequenced sample: naive CD8+ T cells from blood, with Jurkat cell RNA spiked in. The cell subset or site label for this specimen denotes: FACS-sorted CD8+CD4-CCR7+CD45RA+ naive T cells. This receptor was obtained from a human donor in good health. Some libraries in this study had Jurkat cell RNA spiked in.

At the DNA level, the sequence is TGTGCCAGCAGTTCCTACAGTCCAGATACGCAGTATTTT. This codes for CASSSYSPDTQYF. This sequence uses TRBV6-5 and TRBJ2-3, with the D gene uncertain. Taken from the germline V gene, the CDR1 and CDR2 loops are MNHEY and SVGAGI. Including the terminal cysteine and phenylalanine, the CDR3 comprises 13 residues. The read is trimmed to its CDR3 DNA, 39 bases read in frame from base 1. Trimming removed 4 bases from V and 4 bases from J, leaving 9 bases between the germline ends.